The sequence of this T cell receptor (beta chain) was determined in a study of cytomegalovirus exposure and HLA in healthy donors. The V and J ends lost 2 bases and 4 bases, in that order; junction bases with no gene match: 9. Per germline, CDR1 SGHRS and CDR2 YFSETQ. CDR3 length: 17 residues. The PCR employed 60 Vbeta primers together with 13 Jbeta primers. The assay was immunoSEQ multiplex PCR, and TCRdb's table has in-frame clones only and misses some. Among 150,000 to 200,000 clones listed, 65% to 85% were seen once. About this clone: Its target is not known.

Study-level points and caveats: Later analysis demonstrated an association between a missense DCLRE1C variant and TCR beta V- and J-gene trimming. Later on, an analysis found that several of the most significant clusters appeared to be linked to common viral pathogens, which included parvovirus B19. As confirmed in vitro, three CMV-associated chains were specific for CMV antigens.

The sequenced sample was PBMCs. The sequence was obtained from a male donor in good health and CMV-seronegative. The rearrangement uses TRBV5-1 and TRBJ2-2; 9 bases fit TRBD1. The CDR3, as DNA: TGCGCCAGCAGCTTAACAGGGGGCGTTGTGGGCACCGGGGAGCTGTTTTTT. Encoded protein: CASSLTGGVVGTGELFF.